The entry that follows covers one TCR beta chain sequence. Its target is unknown. This record comes from a study of cytomegalovirus exposure and HLA in healthy donors. The donors (healthy individuals) were bone marrow donors. Primers for the PCR totalled 60 Vbeta and 13 Jbeta. Assay: immunoSEQ multiplex PCR; the TCRdb copy retains only in-frame clones and omits some. Among some 140,000 clones listed, over 75% were seen once. Study findings and constraints: Data from an earlier analysis indicated that most TCR beta V segments were productive either about 90% or about 30% of the time. One variant, a missense change in DCLRE1C, was linked in a later analysis to TCR beta V- and J-gene trimming. According to a later analysis, donors in an Asian-associated ancestry cluster reportedly had fewer N-insertions than the roughly 640-donor mean.

V was pared by 5 bases and J by 2 bases, with 9 bases of the junction left unmatched. The CDR3 has 16 amino acids. Germline CDR1 is SGHVS and CDR2 is FQNEAQ. This TCR was sampled from a middle-aged man in good health and CMV-seronegative. Sequenced material: PBMCs. This rearrangement joins TRBV7-8 to TRBJ1-5; 7 positions match TRBD1. CDR3 DNA: TGTGCCAGCAGCAAAGGGGGCCCTTGGGGCAATCAGCCCCAGCATTTT. Amino acid sequence: CASSKGGPWGNQPQHF.